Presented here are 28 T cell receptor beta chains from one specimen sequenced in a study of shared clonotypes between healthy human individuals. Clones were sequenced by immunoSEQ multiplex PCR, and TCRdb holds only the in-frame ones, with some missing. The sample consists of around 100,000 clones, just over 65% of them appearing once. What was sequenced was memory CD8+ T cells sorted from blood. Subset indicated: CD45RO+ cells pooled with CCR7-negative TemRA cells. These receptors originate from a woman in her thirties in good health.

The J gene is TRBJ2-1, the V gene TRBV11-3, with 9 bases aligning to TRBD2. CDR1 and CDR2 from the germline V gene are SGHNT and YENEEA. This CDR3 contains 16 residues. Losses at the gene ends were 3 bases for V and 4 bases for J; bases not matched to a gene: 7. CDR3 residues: CASSFKWTSEYNEQFF. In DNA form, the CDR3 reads TGTGCCAGCAGCTTCAAATGGACTAGCGAGTACAATGAGCAGTTCTTC.

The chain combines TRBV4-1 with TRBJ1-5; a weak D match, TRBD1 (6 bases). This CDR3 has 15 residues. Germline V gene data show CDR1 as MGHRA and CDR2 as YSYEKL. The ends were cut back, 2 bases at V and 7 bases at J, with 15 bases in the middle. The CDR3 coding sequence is TGCGCCAGCAGCCAAACGCAGGGGTCGCAACAGCCCCAGCATTTT. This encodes CASSQTQGSQQPQHF.

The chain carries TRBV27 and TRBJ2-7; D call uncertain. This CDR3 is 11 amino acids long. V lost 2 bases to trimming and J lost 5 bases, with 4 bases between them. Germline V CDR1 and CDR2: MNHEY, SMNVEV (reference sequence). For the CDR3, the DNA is TGTGCCAGCAGTTTAGGACACGAGCAGTACTTC. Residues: CASSLGHEQYF.

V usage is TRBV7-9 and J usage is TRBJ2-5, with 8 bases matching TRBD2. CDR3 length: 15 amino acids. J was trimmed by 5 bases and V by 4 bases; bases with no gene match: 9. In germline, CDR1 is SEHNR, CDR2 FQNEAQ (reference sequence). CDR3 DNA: TGTGCCAGCAGCTATTGGAAGCGGGAGCCGGAGACCCAGTACTTC. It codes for CASSYWKREPETQYF.

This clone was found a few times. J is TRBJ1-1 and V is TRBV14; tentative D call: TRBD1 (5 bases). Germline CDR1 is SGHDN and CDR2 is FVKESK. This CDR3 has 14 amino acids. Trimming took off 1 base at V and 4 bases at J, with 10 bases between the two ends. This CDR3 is CASSQVGPGTEAFF. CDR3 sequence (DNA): TGTGCCAGCAGCCAAGTGGGACCCGGCACTGAAGCTTTCTTT.

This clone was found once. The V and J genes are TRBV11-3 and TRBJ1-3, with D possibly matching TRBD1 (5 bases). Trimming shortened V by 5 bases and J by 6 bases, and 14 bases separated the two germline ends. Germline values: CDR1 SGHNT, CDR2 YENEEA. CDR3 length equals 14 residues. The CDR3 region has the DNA TGTGCCAGCAGCCTGCTGGGACGGTCAAACACCATATATTTT. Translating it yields CASSLLGRSNTIYF. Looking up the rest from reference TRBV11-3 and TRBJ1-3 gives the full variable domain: EAGVVQSPRYKIIEKKQPVAFWCNPISGHNTLYWYLQNLGQGPELLIRYENEEAVDDSQLPKDRFSAERLKGVDSTLKIQPAELGDSAVYLCASSLLGRSNTIYFGEGSWLTVV.

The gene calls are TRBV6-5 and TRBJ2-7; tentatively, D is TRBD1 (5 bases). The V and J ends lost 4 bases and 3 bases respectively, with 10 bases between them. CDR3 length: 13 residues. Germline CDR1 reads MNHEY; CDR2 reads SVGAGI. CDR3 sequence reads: CASSSRDSYEQYF. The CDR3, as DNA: TGTGCCAGCAGTTCTAGAGACAGCTACGAGCAGTACTTC.

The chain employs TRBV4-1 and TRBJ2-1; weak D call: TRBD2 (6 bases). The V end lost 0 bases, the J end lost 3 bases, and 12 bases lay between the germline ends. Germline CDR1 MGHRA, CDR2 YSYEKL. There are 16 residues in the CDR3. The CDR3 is CASSQDRLVYYNEQFF. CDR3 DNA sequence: TGCGCCAGCAGCCAAGATAGACTAGTTTACTACAATGAGCAGTTCTTC.

The CDR3 region has the DNA TGTGCCAGCACGAGGAGGGAAGACTACGAGCAGTACTTC. It specifies CASTRREDYEQYF. The chain combines TRBV25-1 with TRBJ2-7, with TRBD2 as a possible D gene (6 bases). V was cut by 7 bases and J by 3 bases, with 13 bases left in between. Germline values: CDR1 MGHDK, CDR2 SYGVNS. This CDR3 contains 13 residues.

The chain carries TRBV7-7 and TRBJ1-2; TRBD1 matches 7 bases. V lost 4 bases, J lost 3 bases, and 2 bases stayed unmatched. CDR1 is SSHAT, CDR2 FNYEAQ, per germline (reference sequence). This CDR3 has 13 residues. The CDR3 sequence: CASSSGQDYGYTF. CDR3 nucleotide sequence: TGTGCCAGCAGCTCCGGACAGGACTATGGCTACACCTTC.

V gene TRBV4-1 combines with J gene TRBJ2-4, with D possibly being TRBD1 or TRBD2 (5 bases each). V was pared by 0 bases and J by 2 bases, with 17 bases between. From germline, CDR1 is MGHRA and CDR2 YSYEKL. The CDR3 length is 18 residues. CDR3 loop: CASSQDRSRETTKNIQYF. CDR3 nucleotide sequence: TGCGCCAGCAGCCAAGATCGAAGCAGGGAGACAACCAAAAACATTCAGTACTTC.

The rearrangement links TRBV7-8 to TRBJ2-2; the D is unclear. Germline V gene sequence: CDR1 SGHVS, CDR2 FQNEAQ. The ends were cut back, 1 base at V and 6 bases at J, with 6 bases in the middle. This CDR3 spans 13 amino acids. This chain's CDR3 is CASSLDSAGELFF. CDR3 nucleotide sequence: TGTGCCAGCAGCTTAGATTCGGCCGGGGAGCTGTTTTTT. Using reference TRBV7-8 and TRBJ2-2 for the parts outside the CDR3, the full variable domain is GAGVSQSPRYKVAKRGQDVALRCDPISGHVSLFWYQQALGQGPEFLTYFQNEAQLDKSGLPSDRFFAERPEGSVSTLKIQRTQQEDSAVYLCASSLDSAGELFFGEGSRLTVL.

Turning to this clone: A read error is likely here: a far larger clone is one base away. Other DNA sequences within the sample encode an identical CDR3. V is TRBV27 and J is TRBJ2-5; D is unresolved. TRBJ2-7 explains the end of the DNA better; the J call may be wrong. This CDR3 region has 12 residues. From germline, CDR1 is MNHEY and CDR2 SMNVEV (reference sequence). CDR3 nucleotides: TGTGCCAGCTACTCTAGCTCCTACGAGCAGTACTTC. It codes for CASYSSSYEQYF.

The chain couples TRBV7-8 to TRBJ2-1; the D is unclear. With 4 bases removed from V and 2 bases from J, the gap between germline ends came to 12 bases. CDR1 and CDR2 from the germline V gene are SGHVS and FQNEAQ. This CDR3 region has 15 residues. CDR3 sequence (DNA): TGTGCCAGCAGCTCCGCACCCGACACCTACAATGAGCAGTTCTTC. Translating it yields CASSSAPDTYNEQFF.

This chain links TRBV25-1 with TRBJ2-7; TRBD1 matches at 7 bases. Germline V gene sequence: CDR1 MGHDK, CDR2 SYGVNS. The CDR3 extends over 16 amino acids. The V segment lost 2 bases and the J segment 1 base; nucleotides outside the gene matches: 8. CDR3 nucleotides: TGTGCCAGCAGTGAAATATACGGGGACAGATCCTACGAGCAGTACTTC. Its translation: CASSEIYGDRSYEQYF.

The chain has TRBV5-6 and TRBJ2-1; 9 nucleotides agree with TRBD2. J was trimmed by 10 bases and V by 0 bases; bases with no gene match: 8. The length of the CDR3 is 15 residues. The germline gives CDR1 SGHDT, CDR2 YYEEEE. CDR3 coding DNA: TGTGCCAGCAGCTTGGGCGGTAGCGGGAGTAGGGAGCAGTTCTTC. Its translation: CASSLGGSGSREQFF.

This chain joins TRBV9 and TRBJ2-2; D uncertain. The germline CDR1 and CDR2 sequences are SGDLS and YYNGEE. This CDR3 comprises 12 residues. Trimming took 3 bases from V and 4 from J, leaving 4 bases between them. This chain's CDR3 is CASSGFTGELFF. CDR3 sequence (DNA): TGTGCCAGCAGCGGATTCACCGGGGAGCTGTTTTTT.

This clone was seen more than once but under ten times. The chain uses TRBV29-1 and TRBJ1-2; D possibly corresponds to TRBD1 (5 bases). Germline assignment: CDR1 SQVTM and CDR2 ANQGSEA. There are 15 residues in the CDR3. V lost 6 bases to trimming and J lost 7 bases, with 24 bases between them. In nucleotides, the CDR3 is TGCAGCGTCCTCTTAATAGGGGCCGCCTGGGTTGGCTACACCTTC. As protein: CSVLLIGAAWVGYTF.

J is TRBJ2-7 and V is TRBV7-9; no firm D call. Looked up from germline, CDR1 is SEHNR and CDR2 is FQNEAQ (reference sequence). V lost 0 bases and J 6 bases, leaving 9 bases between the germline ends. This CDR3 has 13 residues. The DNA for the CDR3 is TGTGCCAGCAGCTTAGCCCTCAGGTGCGAGCAGTACTTC. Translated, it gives CASSLALRCEQYF.

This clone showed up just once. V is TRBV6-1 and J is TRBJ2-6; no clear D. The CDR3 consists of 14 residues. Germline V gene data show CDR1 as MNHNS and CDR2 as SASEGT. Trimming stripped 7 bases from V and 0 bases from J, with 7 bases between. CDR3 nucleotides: TGTGCCAGCACCCCTTTCTCTGGGGCCAACGTCCTGACTTTC. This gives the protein CASTPFSGANVLTF.

The CDR3 DNA follows: TGTGCCAGCAGCGCCCTAGCGGGCCTTGTTGCCGGGGAGCTGTTTTTT. Its translation is CASSALAGLVAGELFF. This rearrangement joins TRBV5-6 to TRBJ2-2, with TRBD2 matching over 8 bases. Germline CDR1 reads SGHDT; CDR2 reads YYEEEE. The junction had 11 bases not matched to a gene; V was cut back by 4 bases and J by 6 bases. The CDR3 consists of 16 residues.

The CDR3 coding sequence is TGTGCCAGCAGCCAACCGGGACAGGGTATCGGCTACACCTTC. It specifies CASSQPGQGIGYTF. The J gene is TRBJ1-2, the V gene TRBV14; 9 nucleotides agree with TRBD1. V shed 2 bases, J shed 8 bases, and the junction held 6 bases outside the gene matches. The CDR3 is made up of 14 amino acids. CDR1 SGHDN and CDR2 FVKESK come from the germline V gene.

The CDR3 sequence is CASSWGNEQFF. Written as DNA, the CDR3 is TGTGCCAGCAGTTGGGGCAATGAGCAGTTCTTC. The V and J genes are TRBV25-1 and TRBJ2-1; D not certain. CDR1 and CDR2 from the germline V gene are MGHDK and SYGVNS. With 5 bases removed from V and 6 bases from J, the gap between germline ends came to 5 bases. CDR3 size: 11 residues.

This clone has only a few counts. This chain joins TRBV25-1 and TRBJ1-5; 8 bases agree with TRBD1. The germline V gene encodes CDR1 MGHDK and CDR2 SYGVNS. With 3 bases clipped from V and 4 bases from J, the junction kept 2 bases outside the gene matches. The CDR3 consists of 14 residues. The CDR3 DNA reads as TGTGCCAGCAGTGATCGACAGGGGAATCAGCCCCAGCATTTT. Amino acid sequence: CASSDRQGNQPQHF.

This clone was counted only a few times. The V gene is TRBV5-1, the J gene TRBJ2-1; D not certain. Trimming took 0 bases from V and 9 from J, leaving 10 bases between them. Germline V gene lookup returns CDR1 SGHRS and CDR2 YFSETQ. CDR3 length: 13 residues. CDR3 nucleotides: TGCGCCAGCAGCTTGGAGGCCCCAACTGAGCAGTTCTTC. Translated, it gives CASSLEAPTEQFF.

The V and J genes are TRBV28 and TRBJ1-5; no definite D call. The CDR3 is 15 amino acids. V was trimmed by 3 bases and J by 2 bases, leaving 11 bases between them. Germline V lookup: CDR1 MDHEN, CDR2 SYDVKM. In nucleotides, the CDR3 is TGTGCCAGCAGTTTGACCGGGAGAGGCAATCAGCCCCAGCATTTT. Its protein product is CASSLTGRGNQPQHF.

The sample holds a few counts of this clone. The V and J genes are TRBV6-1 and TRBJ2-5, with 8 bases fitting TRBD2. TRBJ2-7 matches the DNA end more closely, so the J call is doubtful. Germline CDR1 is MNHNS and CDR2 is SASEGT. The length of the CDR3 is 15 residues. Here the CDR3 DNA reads TGTGCCAGCAGTGAAGGGAGTAGCGGGGCCTACGAGCAGTACTTC. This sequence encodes CASSEGSSGAYEQYF.

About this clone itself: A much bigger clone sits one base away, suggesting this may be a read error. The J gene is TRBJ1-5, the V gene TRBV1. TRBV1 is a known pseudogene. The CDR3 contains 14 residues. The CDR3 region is CASSQVADRQPQHF. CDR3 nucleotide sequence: TGCGCCAGCAGCCAAGTAGCGGACAGACAGCCCCAGCATTTT.